This TCR beta chain was recorded in a study of T cell changes during pregnancy in multiple sclerosis. In this sample, this clone turned up a few times. Generated by immunoSEQ multiplex PCR, the TCRdb table keeps only in-frame clones and is missing some. The data show around 60,000 clones, about 89% seen once. V shed 3 bases and J shed 7 bases, with 18 bases lying between them. CDR3 length: 14 amino acids. Germline V gene data show CDR1 as GTSNPN and CDR2 as SVGIG (reference sequence). This receptor was obtained from a female donor in good health, enrolled as a control in a pregnancy study. This sequence joins TRBV30 and TRBJ1-2; tentative D call: TRBD1 (6 bases). This sample comprised CD4+ T cells from peripheral blood mononuclear cells, obtained after pregnancy. CDR3 sequence (DNA): TGTGCCTGGAGAGCGACAGCCGGGACATCTGGCTACACCTTC. Encoded protein: CAWRATAGTSGYTF.